This T cell receptor beta chain was identified during a study of CD8 T cells in ankylosing spondylitis. Germline values: CDR1 SGDLS, CDR2 YYNGEE. The CDR3 is made up of 17 amino acids. V was pared by 3 bases and J by 0 bases, with 8 bases of the junction left unmatched. Each CDR3 protein gets one entry after TCRdb re-called the 5' RACE reads with MiXCR. The data hold about 35,000 distinct CDR3 sequences, with over 2.5% observed a single time. Study-wide findings and caveats: Relatively rare in peripheral blood, disease-linked clones were also CD8+.

This clonotype was observed many times. Its antigen is undetermined. The sample comprised blood, either unsorted or a sorted T cell fraction (not recorded which). This rearrangement joins TRBV9 to TRBJ2-2; TRBD1 aligns across 7 bases. This TCR came from a male donor with ankylosing spondylitis or in good health (not recorded which). This CDR3 reads CASSAWTGLANTGELFF. As DNA, the CDR3 is TGTGCCAGCAGCGCTTGGACAGGCCTCGCGAACACCGGGGAGCTGTTTTTT.